This entry concerns a single T cell receptor (beta chain). Its antigen is not yet known. There are no base qualities to consult, and no much larger clone falls within one base. One collaborating source in Seattle enrolled patients while the patients were actively infected and followed the patients over time throughout the course of disease. Whole blood was collected in K2EDTA tubes by collaborating institutions according to the institutions' own protocols. For TCRbeta analysis, collaborators shipped samples in one of three forms: frozen whole blood, isolated PBMCs, or DNA extracted from either of those sample types. This entry belongs to a study of blood T cell repertoires in COVID-19 (dated by TCRdb to between 2020 and 2021). Study-wide context: The collaborator samples originated in the United States, Italy and Spain and spanned the acute and convalescent phases of COVID-19. Nearly every sample came with metadata listing a de-identified subject ID, COVID-19 status, age in years and sex. The prospective study material was composed of cDNA or gDNA derived from T cells, B-cell-depleted T cells, or PBMCs. The dataset comprised deeply sampled blood TCRbeta repertoires from subjects exposed to, actively infected with, or recovered from COVID-19. Samples came from the ongoing ImmuneRACE study (first 160 participants) plus 1,254 subjects from 6 global collaborators. The repertoires were released in a freely available public database intended as a resource for research on the immune response to SARS-CoV-2. Where available, HLA class I and class II types were obtained from metadata supplied by the sample provider rather than from assay-based typing. Findings and caveats that apply to the study as a whole: The amount of clinical and demographic metadata varied by source and participant and was provided uncurated.

The CDR3 numbers 16 residues from cysteine through phenylalanine. Only the CDR3 DNA is retained, 48 bases long and in frame from the first base. The junction shows trimming of 0 bases on V and 2 bases on J, plus 11 bases between the germline ends. Via the germline V gene, CDR1 is MGHRA and CDR2 YSYEKL. The immunoSEQ Assay, a bias-controlled multiplex PCR, was used to amplify TCRbeta CDR3 regions from genomic DNA. Turning to the authors' computational methods: Nucleated cell counts per sample were estimated from amplification of reference gene primers within the assay. Sequence reads were collapsed and filtered to measure the absolute abundance of every unique TCRbeta CDR3 rearrangement. For each sample, productive Simpson clonality was calculated as the square root of Simpson's diversity index across productive rearrangements. The table was pulled from immuneACCESS by TCRdb, which kept in-frame rearrangements only. Such tables lose some clones; where checked, under half of the loss comes from unresolved V genes, and the rest has no known cause. The V and J calls and the clone size are those of that table, but D and trimming were determined from the DNA. The sample data list about 170,000 clones, and 70% to 85% of these were observed just once. The ten largest clonotypes hold less than 8% of the sample.

The sequencing input was peripheral blood. This sequence was found in a man older than 75 with COVID-19, enrolled during active disease. The chain is made from TRBV4-1 and TRBJ2-1; possibly the D gene is TRBD1, per 5 matching bases. The CDR3 protein: CASSQETRVAYNEQFF. The DNA sequence follows: TGCGCCAGCAGCCAAGAAACCAGGGTGGCCTACAATGAGCAGTTCTTC.